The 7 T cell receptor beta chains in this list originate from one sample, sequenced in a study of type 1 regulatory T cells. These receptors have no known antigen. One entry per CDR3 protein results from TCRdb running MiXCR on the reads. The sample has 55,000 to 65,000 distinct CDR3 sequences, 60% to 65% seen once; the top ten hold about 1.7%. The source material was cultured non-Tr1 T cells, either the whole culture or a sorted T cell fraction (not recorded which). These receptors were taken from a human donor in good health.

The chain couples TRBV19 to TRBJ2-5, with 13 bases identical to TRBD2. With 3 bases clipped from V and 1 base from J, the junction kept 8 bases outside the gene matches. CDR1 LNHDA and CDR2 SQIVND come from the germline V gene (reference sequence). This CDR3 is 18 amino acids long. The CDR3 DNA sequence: TGTGCCAGTAGTATCCGGACTAGCGGGAGAACCACCCAAGAGACCCAGTACTTC. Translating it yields CASSIRTSGRTTQETQYF.

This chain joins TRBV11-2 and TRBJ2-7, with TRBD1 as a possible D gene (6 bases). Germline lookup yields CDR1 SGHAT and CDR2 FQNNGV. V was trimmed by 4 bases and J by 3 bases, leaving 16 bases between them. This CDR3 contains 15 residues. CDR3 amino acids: CASSSILRTDYEQYF. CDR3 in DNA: TGTGCCAGCAGCTCCATACTAAGGACAGACTACGAGCAGTACTTC.

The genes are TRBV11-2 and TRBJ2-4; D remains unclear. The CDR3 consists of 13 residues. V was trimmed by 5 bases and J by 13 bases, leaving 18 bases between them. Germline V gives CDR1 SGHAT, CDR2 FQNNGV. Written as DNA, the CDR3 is TGTGCCAGCAGCGCCCAACCGACTGAGTTGCAGTACTTC. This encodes CASSAQPTELQYF.

CDR3 sequence: CASSQTGPANYGYTF. CDR3 coding DNA: TGTGCCAGCAGTCAGACAGGGCCTGCTAACTATGGCTACACCTTC. This chain links TRBV12-3 or TRBV12-4 with TRBJ1-2; 7 bases align to TRBD1. The V and J ends lost 5 bases and 0 bases, in that order; junction bases with no gene match: 6. CDR3 length: 15 amino acids.

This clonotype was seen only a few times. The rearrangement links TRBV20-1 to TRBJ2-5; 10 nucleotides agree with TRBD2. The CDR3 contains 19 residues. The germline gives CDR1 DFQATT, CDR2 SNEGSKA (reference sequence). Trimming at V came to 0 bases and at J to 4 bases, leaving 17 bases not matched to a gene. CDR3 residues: CSARDSSSSGSLTGETQYF. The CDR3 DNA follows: TGCAGTGCTAGAGATTCATCTTCTAGCGGGAGTTTGACGGGAGAGACCCAGTACTTC.

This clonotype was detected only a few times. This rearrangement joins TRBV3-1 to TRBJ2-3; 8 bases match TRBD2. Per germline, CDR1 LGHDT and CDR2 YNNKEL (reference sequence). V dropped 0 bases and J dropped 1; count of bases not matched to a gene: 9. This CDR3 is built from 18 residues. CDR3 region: CASSQDLGISGGTDTQYF. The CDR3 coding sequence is TGTGCCAGCAGCCAAGATCTGGGGATTAGCGGGGGCACAGATACGCAGTATTTT.

The CDR3 region is CASSIEAGYGANVLTF. The DNA for the CDR3 is TGTGCCAGTAGTATAGAAGCGGGGTATGGGGCCAACGTCCTGACTTTC. The V call is TRBV19, the J call TRBJ2-6, with 7 bases aligning to TRBD2. J gave up 3 bases and V 0 bases, and 2 bases lay outside the gene matches. This CDR3 has 16 amino acids. Germline loops: CDR1 LNHDA, CDR2 SQIVND (reference sequence).